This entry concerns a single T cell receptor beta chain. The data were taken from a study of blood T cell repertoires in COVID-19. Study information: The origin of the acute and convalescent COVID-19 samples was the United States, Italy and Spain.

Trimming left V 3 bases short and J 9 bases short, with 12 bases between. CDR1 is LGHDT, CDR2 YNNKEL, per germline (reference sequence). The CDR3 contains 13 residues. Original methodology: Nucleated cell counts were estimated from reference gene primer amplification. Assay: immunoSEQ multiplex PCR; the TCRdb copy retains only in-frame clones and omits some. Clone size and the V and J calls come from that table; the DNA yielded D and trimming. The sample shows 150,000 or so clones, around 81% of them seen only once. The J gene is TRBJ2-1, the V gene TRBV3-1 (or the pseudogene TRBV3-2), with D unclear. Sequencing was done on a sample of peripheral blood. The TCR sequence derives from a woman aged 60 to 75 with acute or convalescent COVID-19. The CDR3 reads CASSHGVHPEQFF. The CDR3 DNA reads TGTGCCAGCAGCCATGGAGTGCACCCTGAGCAGTTCTTC.